This entry lists 7 T cell receptor beta chains sequenced from one sample in a study of blood T cell repertoires in COVID-19. Measured with immunoSEQ multiplex PCR; TCRdb has only the in-frame clones, and not every one. This sample yields approximately 75,000 clones, of which around 72% are seen a single time; approximately 2.8% belongs to the top ten. The sequenced sample consisted of peripheral blood. The source is a human donor with acute or convalescent COVID-19. The donor label of this sample is uncertain.

The gene calls are TRBV2 and TRBJ2-7; D is possibly TRBD2 (5 bases). V dropped 7 bases and J dropped 4 bases, with 14 bases sitting between them. The CDR3 has 13 amino acids. Germline assignment: CDR1 SNHLY and CDR2 FYNNEI. DNA for the CDR3: TGTGCCAGCATTTTGACGCCGGGGTACGAGCAGTACGTC. Translated: CASILTPGYEQYV.

V is TRBV6-5 and J is TRBJ2-5, with D perhaps matching TRBD1 (5 bases). Germline-derived CDR1 and CDR2 are MNHEY and SVGAGI. V was pared by 4 bases and J by 2 bases, with 17 bases between. CDR3 length equals 16 residues. The chain's CDR3 is CASSSRPTELQETQYF. The CDR3 DNA follows: TGTGCCAGCAGTTCCCGACCGACAGAGTTACAAGAGACCCAGTACTTC.

This chain connects TRBV28 to TRBJ1-3; 9 bases are a match to TRBD1. Unmatched junction bases numbered 7, after V lost 6 bases and J lost 4 bases. Germline V CDR1 and CDR2: MDHEN, SYDVKM. This CDR3 has 15 amino acids. The CDR3 loop is CASSTGGARGNTIYF. The CDR3 DNA reads as TGTGCCAGCAGCACAGGGGGCGCGAGGGGAAACACCATATATTTT.

This clone turned up a few times. The J gene is TRBJ2-7, the V gene TRBV6-5; D is possibly TRBD2 (5 bases). This CDR3 is 11 amino acids long. The V end was cut by 10 bases, the J end by 2 bases, with 9 bases between. Germline CDR1 reads MNHEY; CDR2 reads SVGAGI. The CDR3 DNA reads as TGTGCCACCACCGGGGCCTACGAGCAGTACTTC. Residues: CATTGAYEQYF.

The rearrangement links TRBV9 to TRBJ1-1, with a weak D call TRBD1 (5 bases). This CDR3 has 14 residues. Germline CDR1 is SGDLS and CDR2 is YYNGEE. The ends were cut back, 3 bases at V and 1 base at J, with 10 bases in the middle. For the CDR3, the DNA is TGTGCCAGCAGCGCCGCGGGGGGGAACACTGAAGCTTTCTTT. Translated: CASSAAGGNTEAFF. The full variable domain, with the rest looked up from reference TRBV9 and TRBJ1-1, is DSGVTQTPKHLITATGQRVTLRCSPRSGDLSVYWYQQSLDQGLQFLIQYYNGEERAKGNILERFSAQQFPDLHSELNLSSLELGDSALYFCASSAAGGNTEAFFGQGTRLTVV.

This clone was counted many times. The rearrangement joins TRBV5-6 to TRBJ1-3, with D possibly being TRBD1 (5 bases). The CDR3 has 14 amino acids. V was cut by 2 bases and J by 3 bases, with 9 bases left in between. Per the germline V gene, CDR1 is SGHDT and CDR2 is YYEEEE. CDR3 sequence reads: CASSFQGSGNTIYF. The CDR3 coding sequence is TGTGCCAGCAGCTTTCAGGGAAGTGGAAACACCATATATTTT.

The sample holds a few counts of this clone. The J gene is TRBJ1-4, the V gene TRBV2; D is unresolved. The CDR3 length is 17 residues. Trimming removed 3 bases at V and 0 bases at J, with 14 bases between. Germline lookup yields CDR1 SNHLY and CDR2 FYNNEI. CDR3 amino acids: CASSDVGSHATNEKLFF. The CDR3 DNA sequence: TGTGCCAGCAGTGACGTCGGGTCCCACGCAACTAATGAAAAACTGTTTTTT.